Shown below are 2 T cell receptor beta chains from a single sample sequenced in a study of radiation and T cells in renal cell carcinoma. This table comes from immunoSEQ multiplex PCR, and its TCRdb copy is limited to in-frame clones, with some not included. Found here are around 160,000 clones, roughly nine tenths of them singletons; the top ten hold over 3.5%. Time point denoted: baseline pretreatment blood. The treatment was: 15 Gy SBRT to primary tumor, nephrectomy 4 weeks later. This material consisted of blood, taken from a patient whose treatment included radiotherapy and nephrectomy. These receptors all stem from a woman in her 70s with renal cell carcinoma.

The chain is built from TRBV7-2 and TRBJ1-3, with TRBD1 as a possible D gene (5 bases). The V end lost 5 bases, the J end lost 0 bases, and 14 bases lay between the germline ends. The CDR3 runs 16 residues. Per germline, CDR1 SGHTA and CDR2 FQGNSA. CDR3 DNA sequence: TGTGCCAGCAGCACGGGACCTCTTGACTCTGGAAACACCATATATTTT. It yields the protein CASSTGPLDSGNTIYF.

The gene calls are TRBV4-1 and TRBJ1-2, with 7 bases fitting TRBD1. The CDR3 contains 16 residues. With V trimmed by 0 bases and J by 5 bases, 9 bases remained unmatched. Germline CDR1 reads MGHRA; CDR2 reads YSYEKL. The DNA of the CDR3 is TGCGCCAGCAGCCAAGAACTGGCAGGGGGTTATTATGGCTACACCTTC. Protein product: CASSQELAGGYYGYTF.